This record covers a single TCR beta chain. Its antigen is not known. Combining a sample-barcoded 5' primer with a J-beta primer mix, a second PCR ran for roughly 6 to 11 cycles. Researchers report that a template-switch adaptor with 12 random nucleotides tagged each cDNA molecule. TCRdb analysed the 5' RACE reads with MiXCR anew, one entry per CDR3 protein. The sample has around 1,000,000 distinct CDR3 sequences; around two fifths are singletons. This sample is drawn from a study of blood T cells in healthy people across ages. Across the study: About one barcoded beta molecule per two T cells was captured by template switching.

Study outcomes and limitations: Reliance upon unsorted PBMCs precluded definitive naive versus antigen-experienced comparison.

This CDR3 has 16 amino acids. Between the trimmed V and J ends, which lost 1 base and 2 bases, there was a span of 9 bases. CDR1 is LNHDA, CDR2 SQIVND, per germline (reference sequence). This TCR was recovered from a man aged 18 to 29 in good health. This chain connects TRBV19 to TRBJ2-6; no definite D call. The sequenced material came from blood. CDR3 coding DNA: TGTGCCAGTAGTATAGGCGGTATCGCTGGGGCCAACGTCCTGACTTTC. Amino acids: CASSIGGIAGANVLTF.